This T cell receptor (beta chain) stems from a study of identical twins. Broader study findings: Insertions ran lower in abundant cord blood beta clonotypes, though not in memory repertoires.

Germline V gene sequence: CDR1 MDHEN, CDR2 SYDVKM. The CDR3 has 14 amino acids. Between the trimmed V and J ends, which lost 1 base and 2 bases, there was a span of 9 bases. This clonotype was found a few times. Its antigen is still unknown. Each CDR3 protein gets one entry after TCRdb re-called the 5' RACE reads with MiXCR. The repertoire holds 250,000 to 350,000 distinct CDR3 sequences, roughly 9.7% seen once, with approximately 6.5% in the top ten. The same sample was also used in a study of yellow fever vaccine responses in identical twins.

The sample consisted of CD8+ T cells sorted from blood. The V and J genes are TRBV28 and TRBJ2-7; D possibly corresponds to TRBD1 (5 bases). This receptor was taken from a woman aged 18-30 years in good health. CDR3 in DNA: TGTGCCAGCAGTTTATCTATAGGGGCCTACGAGCAGTACTTC. The encoded protein is CASSLSIGAYEQYF. The whole variable domain, filled in from reference TRBV28 and TRBJ2-7, reads DVKVTQSSRYLVKRTGEKVFLECVQDMDHENMFWYRQDPGLGLRLIYFSYDVKMKEKGDIPEGYSVSREKKERFSLILESASTNQTSMYLCASSLSIGAYEQYFGPGTRLTVT.